One sample yielded the 5 T cell receptor beta chains listed below, sequenced in a study of shared clonotypes between healthy human individuals. The table came from immunoSEQ multiplex PCR; TCRdb's copy has only in-frame clones and leaves some out. The data hold about 500,000 clones, with approximately 77% observed a single time. Material: PBMCs. The receptors originated from a woman between 40 and 50 years old in good health. Some clones in this sample may be carry-over from other donors' samples.

This rearrangement joins TRBV5-4 to TRBJ2-3; the D gene is possibly TRBD2 (5 bases). There are 14 residues in the CDR3. CDR1 SGHNT and CDR2 YYREEE come from the germline V gene (reference sequence). V shed 1 base and J shed 0 bases, with 6 bases lying between them. The CDR3 DNA reads TGTGCCAGCAGCTTGACGGGAAGCACAGATACGCAGTATTTT. Amino acid sequence: CASSLTGSTDTQYF. Supplemented by reference TRBV5-4 and TRBJ2-3, the full variable domain reads ETGVTQSPTHLIKTRGQQVTLRCSSQSGHNTVSWYQQALGQGPQFIFQYYREEENGRGNFPPRFSGLQFPNYSSELNVNALELDDSALYLCASSLTGSTDTQYFGPGTRLTVL.

Comment on this clone: The junction does not match germline at one end; this may be a read error. The chain links TRBV6-5 to TRBJ2-4; TRBD2 aligns across 7 bases. This CDR3 is built from 13 residues. Germline V CDR1 and CDR2: MNHEY, SVGAGI. The CDR3, as DNA: TGTGCCAGCAGAGCCACTAGCGTCAGTCTAGGTACCTTC. Residues: CASRATSVSLGTF.

This clone has just one count. The chain carries TRBV7-2 and TRBJ1-2, with 7 bases lining up with TRBD1. Trimming took 5 bases from V and 4 from J; bases not matched to a gene: 7. The CDR3 totals 14 residues. CDR1 SGHTA and CDR2 FQGNSA come from the germline V gene. The CDR3 DNA sequence: TGTGCCAGCAGCCCCTGGACAGGCCTCTATGGCTACACCTTC. Protein: CASSPWTGLYGYTF.

To note about this clone: This sample also contains other DNA sequences that code for the same CDR3. The rearrangement joins TRBV18 to TRBJ1-1; D gene unclear. The CDR3 has 13 amino acids. From germline, CDR1 is KGHSH and CDR2 LQKENI. V was pared by 0 bases and J by 1 base, with 3 bases between. The CDR3 DNA reads as TGTGCCAGCTCACCACCGGAGAACACTGAAGCTTTCTTT. Amino acids: CASSPPENTEAFF.

The V and J genes are TRBV5-1 and TRBJ1-3; D gene unclear. V was cut by 0 bases and J by 4 bases, with 8 bases left in between. Germline CDR1 is SGHRS and CDR2 is YFSETQ. The CDR3 length is 14 residues. The CDR3 sequence: CASSLEGIGNTIYF. As DNA, the CDR3 is TGCGCCAGCAGCTTGGAAGGGATCGGAAACACCATATATTTT.